The 8 T cell receptor beta chains presented below share a single source sample, sequenced in a study of Graves' ophthalmopathy and Graves' hyperthyroidism. The TCR beta CDR3 regions underwent amplification from RNA transcripts. First-round RT-PCR used HTBI primers; second-round multiplex PCR followed. TCRdb used MiXCR to reprocess the multiplex PCR reads, holding one entry per CDR3 protein. The data contain over a million distinct CDR3 sequences, 35% to 45% of them seen just once; the ten biggest clones take up approximately 12%. Sequencing input: peripheral blood or thyroid tissue (not recorded which). These receptors originate from an adult man with Graves' hyperthyroidism.

This clonotype was recorded many times. The chain employs TRBV29-1 and TRBJ1-3; D may be TRBD1 (5 bases). The CDR3 has 12 residues. V was pared by 7 bases and J by 0 bases, with 7 bases between. Germline CDR1 and CDR2: SQVTM and ANQGSEA. The CDR3 is CSGQSSGNTIYF. The CDR3 DNA is TGCAGCGGACAGAGCTCTGGAAACACCATATATTTT.

In its sample, this clonotype was seen once. The rearrangement uses TRBV20-1 and TRBJ2-3, with D hard to call. Germline V CDR1 and CDR2: DFQATT, SNEGSKA (reference sequence). The V gene lost 5 bases and the J gene lost 0 bases, with 12 bases spanning the gap. The CDR3 extends over 14 amino acids. CDR3 sequence reads: CSAPDILSTDTQYF. In nucleotides, the CDR3 is TGCAGTGCTCCCGACATTCTCAGCACAGATACGCAGTATTTT.

Ten or more counts support this clonotype. The V gene is TRBV20-1, the J gene TRBJ1-2; D is perhaps TRBD1 (5 bases). CDR3 length: 11 residues. Trimming took off 0 bases at V and 10 bases at J, with 9 bases between the two ends. Germline lookup yields CDR1 DFQATT and CDR2 SNEGSKA (reference sequence). The CDR3 loop is CSAREVGAYTF. DNA for the CDR3: TGCAGTGCTAGAGAGGTTGGGGCCTACACCTTC.

This clonotype was detected ten times or more. The chain links TRBV7-9 to TRBJ1-4; D gene ambiguous. Germline CDR1 SEHNR, CDR2 FQNEAQ (reference sequence). V lost 0 bases, J lost 10 bases, and 9 bases lay in between. This CDR3 has 13 residues. CDR3 residues: CASSLAGGGKLFF. DNA for the CDR3: TGTGCCAGCAGCTTAGCCGGAGGAGGAAAACTGTTTTTT.

In its sample, this clonotype was seen a few times. This rearrangement joins TRBV20-1 to TRBJ1-2; TRBD1 matches at 10 bases. Germline V gene sequence: CDR1 DFQATT, CDR2 SNEGSKA (reference sequence). The CDR3 is 13 amino acids. V trimming: 3 bases; J trimming: 8 bases; junction bases outside the gene matches: 6. The CDR3 bases are TGCAGTGCTAGCAGGGGACAGGGGCCCGGCTACACCTTC. Residues: CSASRGQGPGYTF.

The chain uses TRBV2 and TRBJ1-1, with D unresolved. V dropped 3 bases and J dropped 1 base, with 6 bases sitting between them. The germline gives CDR1 SNHLY, CDR2 FYNNEI. The CDR3 is 13 residues long. The CDR3 nucleotides are TGTGCCAGCAGTGACCAGTGGAACACTGAAGCTTTCTTT. Translated, it gives CASSDQWNTEAFF.

This clonotype occurred a few times. The chain links TRBV7-9 to TRBJ2-7; 7 nucleotides align to TRBD2. Germline V CDR1 and CDR2: SEHNR, FQNEAQ (reference sequence). V shed 10 bases and J 3 bases; nucleotides not matched to a gene: 15. This CDR3 region has 15 residues. The DNA for the CDR3 is TGTGCCACCGGCTCCGGTGAGCGGGGCTTCTACGAGCAGTACTTC. Translated: CATGSGERGFYEQYF.

V and J are TRBV7-9 and TRBJ1-6; D remains unclear. Germline V gene data show CDR1 as SEHNR and CDR2 as FQNEAQ (reference sequence). Trimming removed 6 bases at V and 7 bases at J, with 13 bases between. The CDR3 extends over 14 amino acids. The CDR3: CASSPRMDNSPLHF. CDR3 coding DNA: TGTGCCAGCAGTCCTCGAATGGACAATTCACCCCTCCACTTT. The full variable domain, in which reference TRBV7-9 and TRBJ1-6 provide the parts outside the CDR3, is DTGVSQNPRHKITKRGQNVTFRCDPISEHNRLYWYRQTLGQGPEFLTYFQNEAQLEKSRLLSDRFSAERPKGSFSTLEIQRTEQGDSAMYLCASSPRMDNSPLHFGNGTRLTVT.